The sequence of this T cell receptor (beta chain) was determined in a study of T cells expressing NK-cell markers. Study context: Sorted T-cell subsets CD3+CD56+NKG2C+, CD3+CD56+NKG2C- and CD3+CD56-NKG2C+ were TCR beta-sequenced. Of eight sequenced donors, seven were HCMV-seropositive and one HCMV-seronegative.

CDR1 is MNHEY, CDR2 SMNVEV, per germline (reference sequence). CDR3 length equals 15 residues. TCRdb reprocessed the 5' RACE reads and keeps a single row for each CDR3 protein, giving no DNA. The sample table sets out more than 250,000 distinct CDR3 sequences. Study-level points and caveats: Similarly, these clonotypes led the CD3+CD56-NKG2C+ fraction as well in a handful of donors.

About this clonotype itself: Its antigen is not known.

Sequenced: blood T cells: a sorted CD56 or NKG2C T cell subset, CD4+ or CD8+ T cells, or bulk PBMC T cells (not recorded which). The origin of this receptor is a man younger than 30 in good health. The rearrangement links TRBV27 to TRBJ1-1. CDR3: CASSSPQLGNTEAFF.